The 25 T cell receptor beta chains below come from one sample, sequenced in a study of T and B cells in COVID-19 patients. Multiplex PCR with BIOMED2 TRB-A/B primer pools amplified TRB rearrangements. TCRdb passed the multiplex PCR reads through MiXCR, listing each CDR3 protein once. The sample has 22,000 or so distinct CDR3 sequences; less than 30% are singletons. From blood, roughly 220-550 ng of genomic DNA served as TRB template. The sequencing input was blood. All receptors come from a human donor who had recovered from COVID-19.

V usage is TRBV5-4 and J usage is TRBJ2-7; a weak D match, TRBD2 (6 bases). The DNA end lines up better with TRBJ2-5; the J call may be wrong. There are 15 residues in the CDR3. Germline CDR1 is SGHNT and CDR2 is YYREEE (reference sequence). The CDR3 reads CASSAGLTGRETQYF. Here the CDR3 DNA reads TGTGCCAGCAGCGCCGGACTAACGGGGAGGGAGACCCAGTACTTC.

The chain joins TRBV7-9 to TRBJ1-1; weak D call: TRBD1 (5 bases). Germline CDR1 SEHNR, CDR2 FQNEAQ (reference sequence). This CDR3 comprises 14 residues. Trimming left V 7 bases short and J 6 bases short, with 18 bases between. The CDR3 loop reads CASTPGRLGAEAFF. The CDR3 DNA reads as TGTGCCAGCACCCCCGGGAGGTTGGGGGCTGAAGCTTTCTTT.

The rearrangement uses TRBV6-5 and TRBJ2-1; 7 positions agree with TRBD1. This CDR3 region has 14 residues. CDR1 and CDR2 (germline): MNHEY, SVGAGI. V gave up 5 bases and J gave up 0 bases; unmatched junction bases: 1. Here the CDR3 reads CASSRDSSYNEQFF. The CDR3 DNA is TGTGCCAGCAGTCGGGACAGCTCCTACAATGAGCAGTTCTTC.

This chain joins TRBV27 and TRBJ1-6; no clear D. CDR3 length equals 12 residues. Trimming stripped 3 bases from V and 8 bases from J, with 5 bases between. Germline V CDR1 and CDR2: MNHEY, SMNVEV (reference sequence). The CDR3 DNA reads as TGTGCCAGCAGTTTTACTTATTCACCCCTCCACTTT. This gives the protein CASSFTYSPLHF.

This clonotype was counted at least ten times. The J gene is TRBJ1-6, the V gene TRBV30, with D tentatively TRBD1 (6 bases). The CDR3 is 14 amino acids. The V end lost 4 bases, the J end lost 3 bases, and 10 bases lay between the germline ends. The germline gives CDR1 GTSNPN, CDR2 SVGIG (reference sequence). CDR3 bases: TGTGCCTGGACGGCAGGGGACTATAATTCACCCCTCCACTTT. Translation: CAWTAGDYNSPLHF.

The J gene is TRBJ2-3, the V gene TRBV5-6; 12 bases match TRBD2. The germline V gene has CDR1 SGHDT and CDR2 YYEEEE. V shed 4 bases, J shed 5 bases, and the junction held 2 bases outside the gene matches. The CDR3 length is 14 residues. CDR3 region: CASSTSGGLDTQYF. The DNA for the CDR3 is TGTGCCAGCAGCACTAGCGGGGGGCTAGATACGCAGTATTTT.

This clonotype was seen a handful of times. The V call is TRBV6-2 or TRBV6-3, the J call TRBJ1-4; D is undetermined. V shed 3 bases and J shed 0 bases, with 11 bases lying between them. Germline CDR1 MNHEY, CDR2 SVGEGT. There are 16 residues in the CDR3. The CDR3 is CASSYLGKTTNEKLFF. In DNA, the CDR3 is TGTGCCAGCAGTTATTTGGGGAAGACAACTAATGAAAAACTGTTTTTT.

This clonotype is medium-sized within its sample. The V gene is TRBV5-5, the J gene TRBJ2-7, with TRBD1 matching over 12 bases. CDR1 is SGHKS, CDR2 YYEKEE, per germline (reference sequence). V was pared by 4 bases and J by 5 bases, with 7 bases of the junction left unmatched. The CDR3 spans 15 residues. The CDR3 coding sequence is TGTGCCAGCAGCATAATGGGACAGGGGGCAAACGAGCAGTACTTC. Its translation: CASSIMGQGANEQYF.

This clonotype was seen more than once but under ten times. V gene TRBV18 combines with J gene TRBJ2-3, with a tentative D call TRBD1 (6 bases). The CDR3 runs 13 residues. From germline, CDR1 is KGHSH and CDR2 LQKENI. V dropped 6 bases and J dropped 6 bases, with 13 bases sitting between them. The CDR3 bases are TGTGCCAGCTCCCTTAATAGGGGGGATACGCAGTATTTT. This encodes CASSLNRGDTQYF.

V and J are TRBV20-1 and TRBJ2-5; a possible D gene is TRBD2 (6 bases). V lost 6 bases and J lost 4, with 15 bases in between. The CDR3 consists of 13 residues. Germline assignment: CDR1 DFQATT and CDR2 SNEGSKA (reference sequence). The CDR3 loop is CSAGTVGGETQYF. CDR3 DNA sequence: TGCAGTGCCGGGACCGTGGGGGGAGAGACCCAGTACTTC.

This clonotype showed up just a few times. This chain uses TRBV12-3 or TRBV12-4 with TRBJ1-2, with a tentative D call TRBD1 (6 bases). V lost 4 bases and J lost 7, with 13 bases in between. CDR3 size: 13 residues. CDR3 DNA sequence: TGTGCCAGCAGTTCCGAGGGGGATGGTGGCTACACCTTC. Protein: CASSSEGDGGYTF.

The chain recombines TRBV6-5 with TRBJ2-7; D is ambiguous. Trimming removed 5 bases at V and 7 bases at J, with 18 bases between. Germline CDR1 reads MNHEY; CDR2 reads SVGAGI. This CDR3 comprises 14 residues. The CDR3 DNA reads as TGTGCCAGCAGTAGGACGGAAGTGGAAGGGGAGCAGTACTTC. Amino acids: CASSRTEVEGEQYF.

This clonotype ranks as medium-sized. V and J are TRBV29-1 and TRBJ1-4; D call uncertain. Trimming shortened V by 2 bases and J by 7 bases, and 8 bases separated the two germline ends. Germline lookup yields CDR1 SQVTM and CDR2 ANQGSEA. The CDR3 covers 12 residues. In nucleotides, the CDR3 is TGCAGCGTTGAAACCAGAGGTGAAAAACTGTTTTTT. This gives the protein CSVETRGEKLFF.

This clonotype was observed many times. The genes are TRBV5-4 and TRBJ1-6; 7 bases fit TRBD1. Germline CDR1 reads SGHNT; CDR2 reads YYREEE (reference sequence). V was pared by 1 base and J by 5 bases, with 6 bases of the junction left unmatched. This CDR3 is 16 amino acids long. CDR3 loop: CASSLLSGGDNSPLHF. The CDR3 DNA reads as TGTGCCAGCAGCTTGCTGTCAGGGGGGGATAATTCACCCCTCCACTTT.

The chain couples TRBV5-5 to TRBJ1-2; D not resolved. In germline, CDR1 is SGHKS, CDR2 YYEKEE (reference sequence). The length of the CDR3 is 16 residues. V lost 2 bases and J lost 4, with 18 bases in between. In nucleotides, the CDR3 is TGTGCCAGCAGCTTCTCATTAGGGTCCCACTCCTATGGCTACACCTTC. Translated, it gives CASSFSLGSHSYGYTF. Complete variable domain (other parts from reference TRBV5-5 and TRBJ1-2): DAGVTQSPTHLIKTRGQQVTLRCSPISGHKSVSWYQQVLGQGPQFIFQYYEKEERGRGNFPDRFSARQFPNYSSELNVNALLLGDSALYLCASSFSLGSHSYGYTFGSGTRLTVV.

This clonotype has just a few counts. V and J are TRBV30 and TRBJ1-1; no firm D call. The germline V and J ends were trimmed by 0 bases and 4 bases, with 3 bases remaining between them. Germline-derived CDR1 and CDR2 are GTSNPN and SVGIG (reference sequence). The CDR3 length is 11 residues. As DNA, the CDR3 is TGTGCCTGGAGTGTACTCACTGAAGCTTTCTTT. Its protein product is CAWSVLTEAFF.

This clonotype ranks as medium-sized. The V and J genes are TRBV30 and TRBJ2-1, with a tentative D call TRBD1 (5 bases). Germline-derived CDR1 and CDR2 are GTSNPN and SVGIG (reference sequence). Trimming shortened V by 0 bases and J by 8 bases, and 14 bases separated the two germline ends. The length of the CDR3 is 14 residues. This chain's CDR3 is CAWSVRAGKDEQFF. The CDR3 nucleotides read TGTGCCTGGAGTGTACGGGCAGGGAAGGATGAGCAGTTCTTC.

Relative to its sample, this clonotype is medium-sized. This sequence joins TRBV27 and TRBJ2-6; D not resolved. Trimming stripped 2 bases from V and 3 bases from J, with 2 bases between. Germline values: CDR1 MNHEY, CDR2 SMNVEV (reference sequence). This CDR3 region has 13 residues. In nucleotides, the CDR3 is TGTGCCAGCAGTTTAGGTGGGGCCAACGTCCTGACTTTC. This sequence encodes CASSLGGANVLTF.

This clonotype has a handful of counts. The chain employs TRBV5-1 and TRBJ2-1; D unclear. Per germline, CDR1 SGHRS and CDR2 YFSETQ. The CDR3 contains 16 residues. The V end lost 0 bases, the J end lost 4 bases, and 14 bases lay between the germline ends. The CDR3 reads CASSLDGPNGYNEQFF. The DNA of the CDR3 is TGCGCCAGCAGCTTGGACGGCCCGAACGGGTACAATGAGCAGTTCTTC. The full variable domain, in which reference TRBV5-1 and TRBJ2-1 provide the parts outside the CDR3, is KAGVTQTPRYLIKTRGQQVTLSCSPISGHRSVSWYQQTPGQGLQFLFEYFSETQRNKGNFPGRFSGRQFSNSRSEMNVSTLELGDSALYLCASSLDGPNGYNEQFFGPGTRLTVL.

In its sample, this clonotype ranks as medium-sized. The chain has TRBV19 and TRBJ2-1; D may be TRBD1 or TRBD2 (5 bases each). V was clipped by 8 bases and J by 5 bases, with 7 bases between them. CDR1 is LNHDA and CDR2 is SQIVND in the germline V gene (reference sequence). The CDR3 sequence is 11 residues long. CDR3 residues: CASEGNNEQFF. The CDR3, as DNA: TGTGCCAGTGAGGGGAACAATGAGCAGTTCTTC.

In this sample, this clonotype turned up many times. This rearrangement joins TRBV29-1 to TRBJ1-2; D remains unclear. This CDR3 has 11 amino acids. The germline CDR1 and CDR2 sequences are SQVTM and ANQGSEA. V was shortened by 5 bases and J by 3 bases, with 7 bases between the two germline ends. The CDR3 DNA reads as TGCAGCGTTTTTACAGACTATGGCTACACCTTC. Its translation is CSVFTDYGYTF.

V gene TRBV20-1 combines with J gene TRBJ1-2; D is perhaps TRBD1 (5 bases). The germline CDR1 and CDR2 sequences are DFQATT and SNEGSKA (reference sequence). Trimming took off 4 bases at V and 6 bases at J, with 18 bases between the two ends. The CDR3 has 14 amino acids. The CDR3 sequence: CSATGGGITDGYTF. The DNA of the CDR3 is TGCAGTGCTACGGGGGGGGGGATCACCGATGGCTACACCTTC.

The gene calls are TRBV7-2 and TRBJ2-5, with 8 nucleotides matching TRBD2. The CDR3 covers 16 residues. Per the germline V gene, CDR1 is SGHTA and CDR2 is FQGNSA. Trimming at V came to 1 base and at J to 1 base, leaving 5 bases not matched to a gene. The CDR3 nucleotides are TGTGCCAGCAGCTTAGGAAGCGGGAGCATCCAAGAGACCCAGTACTTC. As protein: CASSLGSGSIQETQYF.

Ten or more counts support this clonotype. The genes are TRBV6-5 and TRBJ1-3; TRBD1 agrees at 7 bases. The germline CDR1 and CDR2 sequences are MNHEY and SVGAGI. The CDR3 length is 15 residues. Germline trimming cut 7 bases from V and 0 bases from J; bases unmatched to any gene: 6. CDR3 sequence: CASTTGQVSGNTIYF. In DNA, the CDR3 is TGTGCCAGCACCACAGGACAGGTCTCTGGAAACACCATATATTTT.

This clonotype was detected many times. Here the CDR3 DNA reads TGTGCCAGTACCCGGACCGGGACAACAACTAATGAAAAACTGTTTTTT. This translates into CASTRTGTTTNEKLFF. V is TRBV19 and J is TRBJ1-4, with a weak D call TRBD1 (6 bases). V was clipped by 7 bases and J by 0 bases, with 15 bases between them. There are 16 residues in the CDR3. Per germline, CDR1 LNHDA and CDR2 SQIVND (reference sequence).